Each of the 9 T cell receptor beta chains below was sequenced from the same sample in a study of breast tumors, draining lymph nodes, adjacent tissues. Axillary draining lymph nodes of breast cancer patients supplied the node samples. TCRdb itself ran the multiplex PCR reads through MiXCR, one entry per CDR3 protein. The sample lists about 270,000 distinct CDR3 sequences, around 30% occurring once. The specimen was axillary lymph node tissue. These receptors were obtained from a female donor with breast cancer. Some clones in this sample may be carry-over from other donors' samples.

Turning to this clonotype: It may be a read error: a sequence one base away is much more abundant. V usage is TRBV12-3 or TRBV12-4 and J usage is TRBJ2-1, with a tentative D call TRBD2 (5 bases). CDR3 length: 14 amino acids. V shed 4 bases and J shed 9 bases, with 16 bases lying between them. CDR3 in amino acids: CASSSFVDRGEQFF. The CDR3 DNA sequence: TGTGCCAGCAGTTCTTTTGTAGATCGGGGTGAGCAGTTCTTC.

This clonotype was observed many times. The CDR3 loop is CSVVAGADEQYF. CDR3 coding DNA: TGCAGCGTTGTCGCAGGGGCGGACGAGCAGTACTTC. This chain joins TRBV29-1 and TRBJ2-7; perhaps TRBD1 as D (6 bases). Germline-derived CDR1 and CDR2 are SQVTM and ANQGSEA. V was cut by 4 bases and J by 5 bases, with 12 bases left in between. The CDR3 has 12 amino acids.

About this clonotype: A read error may explain this, as a much larger clone is one base away. The chain carries TRBV7-9 and TRBJ2-1; perhaps TRBD2 as D (6 bases). The V and J ends lost 4 bases and 10 bases respectively, with 14 bases between them. The CDR3 spans 13 residues. The germline CDR1 and CDR2 sequences are SEHNR and FQNEAQ (reference sequence). This CDR3 reads CASSSGGVKEQFF. In nucleotides, the CDR3 is TGTGCCAGCAGCTCTGGAGGGGTAAAGGAGCAGTTCTTC.

This clonotype occurred many times. The chain combines TRBV20-1 with TRBJ2-7; the match to TRBD2 covers 10 bases. The CDR3 sequence is 16 residues long. V trimming: 3 bases; J trimming: 3 bases; junction bases outside the gene matches: 11. Germline V gives CDR1 DFQATT, CDR2 SNEGSKA (reference sequence). CDR3: CSARPPGTSVHYEQYF. The CDR3 coding sequence is TGCAGTGCTAGGCCCCCCGGGACTAGCGTTCACTACGAGCAGTACTTC.

Points on this clonotype: This may arise from a read error, as a much more abundant clone is one base away. This sequence joins TRBV19 and TRBJ2-1; D is undetermined. The germline CDR1 and CDR2 sequences are LNHDA and SQIVND (reference sequence). The CDR3 loop spans 17 amino acids. Here the CDR3 DNA reads TGTGCCAGTAGTATAGGATCCGGACGTTACTCCTACAGTGAGCAGTTCTTC. Its translation: CASSIGSGRYSYSEQFF.

On this clonotype itself: A read error may produce the germline difference seen at one junction end. The rearrangement joins TRBV18 to TRBJ2-5; D is perhaps TRBD1 or TRBD2 (5 bases each). This CDR3 region has 13 residues. Germline loops: CDR1 KGHSH, CDR2 LQKENI. The CDR3 region has the DNA TGTGCCAGCGGGGGAACACAGCAAGAGACCCAGTGCTTC. Translating gives CASGGTQQETQCF.

This clonotype occurred many times. This chain links TRBV7-2 with TRBJ2-3; 8 nucleotides match TRBD2. Looked up from germline, CDR1 is SGHTA and CDR2 is FQGNSA. The CDR3 runs 15 residues. The J segment lost 3 bases and the V segment lost 2 bases, leaving 4 bases of the junction unmatched. Here the CDR3 reads CASSLSGSVTDTQYF. As DNA, the CDR3 is TGTGCCAGCAGCTTAAGCGGGAGTGTAACAGATACGCAGTATTTT.

Many counts were recorded for this clonotype. The chain is built from TRBV2 and TRBJ1-2; 8 bases align to TRBD1. Trimming at V came to 6 bases and at J to 7 bases, leaving 13 bases not matched to a gene. There are 15 residues in the CDR3. Germline values: CDR1 SNHLY, CDR2 FYNNEI. The CDR3 here is CASSDGGTGGGGYTF. The CDR3 nucleotides read TGTGCCAGCAGCGACGGTGGGACAGGCGGGGGTGGCTACACCTTC.

In its sample, this clonotype was seen many times. The chain employs TRBV6-1 and TRBJ2-2; no clear D gene. The CDR3 has 16 residues. V shed 4 bases and J shed 3 bases, with 15 bases lying between them. The germline V gene encodes CDR1 MNHNS and CDR2 SASEGT. The CDR3 DNA is TGTGCCAGCAGTGGGTTATCTGTATTCGACACCGGGGAGCTGTTTTTT. Encoded protein: CASSGLSVFDTGELFF.